The source of this T cell receptor beta chain is a study of shared clonotypes between healthy human individuals. Each sample came from a Caucasian adult donor living in Nashville, Tennessee. Each unsorted sample relied on 90 million or so PBMCs as its source of genomic DNA. An assay was performed, and its level was deep. Each cell subset's genomic DNA was divided evenly among several immunoSEQ plates. This table comes from immunoSEQ multiplex PCR, and its TCRdb copy is limited to in-frame clones, with some not included. In the table there are around 450,000 clones, 70% to 80% of which are singletons. Germline CDR1 is GTSNPN and CDR2 is SVGIG (reference sequence). The V gene lost 5 bases and the J gene lost 1 base, with 6 bases spanning the gap. This CDR3 has 13 amino acids. This clone was counted a single time.

The genes are TRBV30 and TRBJ2-6, with D uncertain. Specimen: PBMCs. The receptor's source is a woman in her forties in good health. Some clones in this sample may be carry-over from other donors' samples. This CDR3 reads CAWAPSGANVLTF. CDR3 sequence (DNA): TGTGCCTGGGCCCCTTCTGGGGCCAACGTCCTGACTTTC.